This T cell receptor (beta chain) originates from a study of T cell responses to AZD1222 COVID-19 vaccine. Measured with immunoSEQ multiplex PCR; TCRdb has only the in-frame clones, and not every one. The sample has approximately 83,000 clones; 90% to 95% are singletons. With regard to this clone: Its antigen is not known.

Study observations and caveats: Clonal diversity may have been underestimated, and the donors were mostly white British, with more females than males. Spike-wide coverage was observed for vaccine-associated CD4 TCRs, with dominant responses at 160-218 and 743-854. Spike-specific TCR depth and breadth grew after two AZD1222 doses.

V lost 2 bases, J lost 4 bases, and 2 bases lay in between. In germline, CDR1 is GTSNPN, CDR2 SVGIG (reference sequence). The CDR3 is made up of 10 amino acids. The receptor comes from an adult in good health. Source: peripheral blood, taken on day 0 of MenACWY control vaccination. V is TRBV30 and J is TRBJ1-2; D unresolved. CDR3 coding DNA: TGTGCCTGGAGTTTCTATGGCTACACCTTC. It encodes CAWSFYGYTF.